A single sample gave rise to the 25 T cell receptor beta chains below, sequenced in a study of identical twins (dated by TCRdb to about 2016). Library construction relied on 5' RACE. The instrument given in TCRdb is Illumina HiSeq 2000. The public reads were reprocessed in TCRdb via fastp at Q25 and MiXCR, keeping in-frame beta chains. Rows are combined by CDR3 protein, so each entry shows the most common genes and DNA. Across this sample there are 690,000 or so distinct CDR3 sequences, with 8.5% to 9% seen only once. The top ten clones comprise around 0.98% of the sample. The same sample was also studied in work on yellow fever vaccine responses in identical twins.

Sequencing was carried out using PBMCs. The receptors derive from a woman aged 18-30 years in good health.

This clonotype was picked up a small number of times. The V call is TRBV7-2, the J call TRBJ2-5; 9 nucleotides match TRBD1. The CDR3 runs to 17 residues. V shed 5 bases and J 2 bases; nucleotides not matched to a gene: 12. Germline assignment: CDR1 SGHTA and CDR2 FQGNSA. The DNA for the CDR3 is TGTGCCAGCAGCCTCATAGGACAGGGGACCCCTCAAGAGACCCAGTACTTC. Its protein is CASSLIGQGTPQETQYF.

The chain carries TRBV20-1 and TRBJ2-7, with D possibly called TRBD1 or TRBD2 (5 bases each). Germline values: CDR1 DFQATT, CDR2 SNEGSKA (reference sequence). The CDR3 totals 14 residues. With 3 bases removed from V and 3 bases from J, the gap between germline ends came to 15 bases. CDR3: CSASFPGPHYEQYF. The CDR3 nucleotides read TGCAGTGCTAGCTTCCCGGGACCACACTACGAGCAGTACTTC.

This clonotype was observed a few times. The rearrangement joins TRBV18 to TRBJ2-1; maybe TRBD1 (6 bases). This CDR3 contains 15 residues. With 5 bases removed from V and 5 bases from J, the gap between germline ends came to 16 bases. Germline V gene data show CDR1 as KGHSH and CDR2 as LQKENI. The DNA of the CDR3 is TGTGCCAGCTCAGATAGACAGGAACCTCACAATGAGCAGTTCTTC. Residues: CASSDRQEPHNEQFF.

The genes are TRBV7-6 and TRBJ2-6; D is possibly TRBD1 (6 bases). This CDR3 comprises 19 residues. The germline V gene has CDR1 SGHVS and CDR2 FNYEAQ. The V end lost 0 bases, the J end lost 0 bases, and 15 bases lay between the germline ends. Written as DNA, the CDR3 is TGTGCCAGCAGCTTAGCCCCGACAGGATATAGCTCTGGGGCCAACGTCCTGACTTTC. Translated: CASSLAPTGYSSGANVLTF.

In this sample, this clonotype turned up a few times. The chain recombines TRBV7-2 with TRBJ2-4; D gene ambiguous. V was clipped by 1 base and J by 7 bases, with 8 bases between them. CDR1 is SGHTA, CDR2 FQGNSA, per germline. This CDR3 region has 13 residues. CDR3 region: CASSLVGSNIQYF. The CDR3 nucleotides read TGTGCCAGCAGCTTAGTGGGATCGAACATTCAGTACTTC. Complete variable domain (other parts from reference TRBV7-2 and TRBJ2-4): GAGVSQSPSNKVTEKGKDVELRCDPISGHTALYWYRQSLGQGLEFLIYFQGNSAPDKSGLPSDRFSAERTGGSVSTLTIQRTQQEDSAVYLCASSLVGSNIQYFGAGTRLSVL.

This clonotype was counted between two and nine times. This chain links TRBV3-1 with TRBJ2-7; D possibly corresponds to TRBD2 (6 bases). The CDR3 covers 14 residues. Looked up from germline, CDR1 is LGHDT and CDR2 is YNNKEL (reference sequence). V was pared by 1 base and J by 5 bases, with 12 bases between. The CDR3 spells CASSQAGSLHEQYF. CDR3 sequence (DNA): TGTGCCAGCAGCCAAGCCGGGAGTCTACACGAGCAGTACTTC.

This clonotype has at least ten counts. V is TRBV4-3 and J is TRBJ2-7; 7 nucleotides align to TRBD1. The germline V gene has CDR1 LGHNA and CDR2 YSLEER. J was trimmed by 4 bases and V by 3 bases; bases with no gene match: 6. The CDR3 has 14 amino acids. The CDR3, as DNA: TGCGCCAGCAGCCACGGAACACAGGGGTACGAGCAGTACTTC. It codes for CASSHGTQGYEQYF.

This clonotype was seen a few times. The chain is built from TRBV5-6 and TRBJ2-3; D call uncertain. Trimming cost V 0 bases and J 3 bases, with 5 bases left between them. Germline CDR1 SGHDT, CDR2 YYEEEE. The CDR3 is made up of 13 amino acids. Here the CDR3 reads CASSLEQTDTQYF. CDR3 coding DNA: TGTGCCAGCAGCTTGGAGCAGACAGATACGCAGTATTTT.

V gene TRBV7-9 combines with J gene TRBJ2-7, with D unclear. V was cut by 4 bases and J by 10 bases, with 11 bases left in between. Germline CDR1 reads SEHNR; CDR2 reads FQNEAQ (reference sequence). CDR3 length equals 11 residues. The CDR3 nucleotides are TGTGCCAGCAGCTCCCTAAACGGTCAGTACTTC. This sequence encodes CASSSLNGQYF.

This clonotype has a count of ten or more. The V and J genes are TRBV9 and TRBJ2-2, with 9 nucleotides matching TRBD2. V lost 3 bases, J lost 1 base, and 4 bases stayed unmatched. CDR1 SGDLS and CDR2 YYNGEE come from the germline V gene. This CDR3 contains 16 residues. The CDR3 is CASSGRLAVNTGELFF. Here the CDR3 DNA reads TGTGCCAGCAGCGGGCGACTAGCGGTGAACACCGGGGAGCTGTTTTTT. The whole variable domain, filled in from reference TRBV9 and TRBJ2-2, reads DSGVTQTPKHLITATGQRVTLRCSPRSGDLSVYWYQQSLDQGLQFLIQYYNGEERAKGNILERFSAQQFPDLHSELNLSSLELGDSALYFCASSGRLAVNTGELFFGEGSRLTVL.

On this clonotype itself: The junction departs from the called germline gene at one end, perhaps through a read error. V is TRBV10-2 and J is TRBJ2-3, with D perhaps TRBD1 (5 bases). From germline, CDR1 is WSHSY and CDR2 SAAADI. This CDR3 contains 16 residues. The CDR3 reads CASRQGIGSGTDAQYF. The CDR3 region has the DNA TGCGCCAGCAGGCAGGGAATTGGCTCTGGCACAGATGCGCAGTATTTT.

This clonotype has a handful of counts. The chain joins TRBV7-2 to TRBJ1-1; 7 bases line up with TRBD1. CDR1 and CDR2 from the germline V gene are SGHTA and FQGNSA. Trimming took 1 base from V and 4 from J; bases not matched to a gene: 9. The CDR3 loop spans 16 amino acids. The CDR3 DNA reads as TGTGCCAGCAGCTTAGTGGGCAGGGGGGTGAGCACTGAAGCTTTCTTT. It translates to CASSLVGRGVSTEAFF.

This clonotype has more than one count but fewer than ten. The gene calls are TRBV25-1 and TRBJ2-1; 9 bases align to TRBD2. The V gene end was trimmed by 0 bases and the J gene end by 1 base; junction bases not matched to a gene: 7. CDR3 length: 18 amino acids. Germline V lookup: CDR1 MGHDK, CDR2 SYGVNS. CDR3 nucleotide sequence: TGTGCCAGCAGTGAATATGGTAGCGGGAGTGGGTCCTACAATGAGCAGTTCTTC. Protein product: CASSEYGSGSGSYNEQFF.

This clonotype occurred many times. The V call is TRBV6-2 or TRBV6-3, the J call TRBJ2-7; no definite D call. This CDR3 has 13 residues. CDR1 is MNHEY and CDR2 is SVGEGT in the germline V gene. With 6 bases removed from V and 3 bases from J, the gap between germline ends came to 12 bases. The DNA of the CDR3 is TGTGCCAGCAGAATACCTCGGATCTACGAGCAGTACTTC. Translation gives CASRIPRIYEQYF.

This clonotype has ten or more counts. The V and J genes are TRBV7-2 and TRBJ1-2; TRBD1 agrees at 7 bases. V lost 4 bases, J lost 6 bases, and 8 bases stayed unmatched. CDR1 is SGHTA and CDR2 is FQGNSA in the germline V gene. The CDR3 runs to 14 residues. CDR3: CASSSRQGRHGYTF. The CDR3 coding sequence is TGTGCCAGCAGCTCTAGACAGGGTAGACATGGCTACACCTTC.

The chain combines TRBV4-3 with TRBJ2-4; 13 bases are a match to TRBD2. The CDR3 spans 20 residues. Trimming took 1 base from V and 0 from J; bases not matched to a gene: 9. Germline CDR1 LGHNA, CDR2 YSLEER. The CDR3 bases are TGCGCCAGCAGCCAAGGGACGGGACTAGCGGGACTTAAAGCCAAAAACATTCAGTACTTC. This gives the protein CASSQGTGLAGLKAKNIQYF.

This clonotype was counted ten times or more. The chain recombines TRBV12-3 or TRBV12-4 with TRBJ2-3; D is possibly TRBD2 (6 bases). The CDR3 has 13 amino acids. Between the trimmed V and J ends, which lost 7 bases and 13 bases, there was a span of 21 bases. CDR3 region: CASNSRDSHREYF. CDR3 in DNA: TGTGCCAGCAACTCCCGGGACTCTCATCGGGAGTATTTT.

In this sample, this clonotype turned up many times. V gene TRBV5-6 combines with J gene TRBJ2-1, with 8 bases that match TRBD2. The V and J ends lost 3 bases and 7 bases, in that order; junction bases with no gene match: 12. CDR3 size: 16 residues. The germline V gene encodes CDR1 SGHDT and CDR2 YYEEEE. The CDR3 coding sequence is TGTGCCAGCAGCTCGTATTATGGGACTAGGGCGAATGAGCAGTTCTTC. Residues: CASSSYYGTRANEQFF.

J is TRBJ2-7 and V is TRBV2; 7 bases are a match to TRBD2. CDR3 length equals 12 residues. Germline V CDR1 and CDR2: SNHLY, FYNNEI. V shed 8 bases, J shed 3 bases, and the junction held 4 bases outside the gene matches. The CDR3 DNA follows: TGTGCCAGCTGGGGGGGGAACTACGAGCAGTACTTC. Protein sequence: CASWGGNYEQYF. The entire variable domain, with the rest obtained from reference TRBV2 and TRBJ2-7, is as follows: EPEVTQTPSHQVTQMGQEVILRCVPISNHLYFYWYRQILGQKVEFLVSFYNNEISEKSEIFDDQFSVERPDGSNFTLKIRSTKLEDSAMYFCASWGGNYEQYFGPGTRLTVT.

The chain links TRBV3-1 to TRBJ2-7; D possibly matches TRBD1 or TRBD2 (5 bases each). The CDR3 is 14 amino acids. CDR1 LGHDT and CDR2 YNNKEL come from the germline V gene (reference sequence). The germline V and J ends were trimmed by 4 bases and 1 base, with 11 bases remaining between them. The CDR3 coding sequence is TGTGCCAGCAGCCCCCGGGGCAGATCCTACGAGCAGTACTTC. Translating it yields CASSPRGRSYEQYF.

This sequence joins TRBV10-2 and TRBJ1-3; tentative D call: TRBD1 (6 bases). The CDR3 totals 14 residues. The V end lost 7 bases, the J end lost 0 bases, and 10 bases lay between the germline ends. CDR1 is WSHSY and CDR2 is SAAADI in the germline V gene. The CDR3: CASTEGGSGNTIYF. CDR3 DNA: TGCGCCAGCACCGAAGGGGGCTCTGGAAACACCATATATTTT.

This clonotype occurred many times. This chain links TRBV24-1 with TRBJ1-5; 8 bases map to TRBD1. The CDR3 spans 15 residues. The V and J ends lost 4 bases and 9 bases, in that order; junction bases with no gene match: 10. CDR1 is KGHDR and CDR2 is SFDVKD in the germline V gene. The CDR3 region is CATSDPPDRGRPQHF. Written as DNA, the CDR3 is TGTGCCACCAGTGACCCCCCAGACAGGGGTAGGCCCCAGCATTTT.

Many counts were recorded for this clonotype. The CDR3 sequence: CASSFQRGNEQFF. The CDR3 coding sequence is TGTGCCAGCAGCTTCCAGCGCGGTAATGAGCAGTTCTTC. V gene TRBV5-6 combines with J gene TRBJ2-1; no definite D call. The V end was cut by 2 bases, the J end by 7 bases, with 10 bases between. The CDR3 is made up of 13 amino acids. The V gene's germline CDR1 is SGHDT and CDR2 YYEEEE.

This clonotype was detected many times. The CDR3 loop reads CASRGVTGELFF. The CDR3 DNA is TGTGCCAGCAGGGGGGTCACCGGGGAGCTGTTTTTT. This sequence joins TRBV12-3 or TRBV12-4 and TRBJ2-2; the D call may be TRBD1 or TRBD2 (5 bases each). This CDR3 has 12 amino acids. Trimming shortened V by 6 bases and J by 4 bases, and 6 bases separated the two germline ends.

The genes are TRBV11-2 and TRBJ2-5; D unresolved. The CDR3 is 15 amino acids. The ends were cut back, 1 base at V and 0 bases at J, with 9 bases in the middle. CDR1 and CDR2 from the germline V gene are SGHAT and FQNNGV. The CDR3 is CASSLAVSYQETQYF. CDR3 in DNA: TGTGCCAGCAGCTTAGCGGTCAGCTACCAAGAGACCCAGTACTTC.